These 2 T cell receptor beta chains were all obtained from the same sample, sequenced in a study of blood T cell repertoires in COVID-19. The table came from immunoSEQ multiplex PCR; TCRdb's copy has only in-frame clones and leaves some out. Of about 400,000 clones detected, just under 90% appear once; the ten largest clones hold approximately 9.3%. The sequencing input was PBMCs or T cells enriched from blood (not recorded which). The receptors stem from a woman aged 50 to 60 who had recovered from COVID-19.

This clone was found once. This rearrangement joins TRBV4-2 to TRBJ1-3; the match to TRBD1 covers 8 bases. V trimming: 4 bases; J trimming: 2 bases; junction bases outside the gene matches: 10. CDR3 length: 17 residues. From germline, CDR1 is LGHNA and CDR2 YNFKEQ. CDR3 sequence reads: CASSLDQGRGPGNTIYF. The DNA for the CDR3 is TGTGCCAGCAGCCTAGACCAGGGCAGGGGGCCTGGAAACACCATATATTTT.

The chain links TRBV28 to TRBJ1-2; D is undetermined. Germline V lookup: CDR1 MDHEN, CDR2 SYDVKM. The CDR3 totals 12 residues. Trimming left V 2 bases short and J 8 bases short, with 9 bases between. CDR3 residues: CASSLIEAGYTF. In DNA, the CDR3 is TGTGCCAGCAGTTTAATCGAAGCGGGCTACACCTTC.